This is a list of T cell receptor beta chains from one sample in a study of RUNX1 and TCR beta rearrangement in T-cell leukemia. A single record per CDR3 protein comes from TCRdb applying MiXCR to the PCR reads. The sample carries 150 to 200 distinct CDR3 sequences, roughly 49% recorded once. Input material: blood. Receptors were obtained from a female donor with T-cell acute lymphoblastic leukemia. Both conserved end residues are part of each CDR3.

cdr3_length: 13
v_call: TRBV19
cdr3_aa: CASSPTPPGTIYF

cdr3_length: 14
v_call: TRBV27
cdr3_aa: CASRGQGRNAEAFF